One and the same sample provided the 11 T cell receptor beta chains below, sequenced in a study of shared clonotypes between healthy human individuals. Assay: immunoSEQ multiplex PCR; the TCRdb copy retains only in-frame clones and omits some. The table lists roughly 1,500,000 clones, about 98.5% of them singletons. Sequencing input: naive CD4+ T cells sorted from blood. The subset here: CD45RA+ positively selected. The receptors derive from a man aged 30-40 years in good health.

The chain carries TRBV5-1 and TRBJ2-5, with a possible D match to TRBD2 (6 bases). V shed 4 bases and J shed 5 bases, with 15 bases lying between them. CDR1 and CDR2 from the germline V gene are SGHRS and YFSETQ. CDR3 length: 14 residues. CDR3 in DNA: TGCGCCAGCAGCGGGTCGGAGGGATGGGAGACCCAGTACTTC. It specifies CASSGSEGWETQYF.

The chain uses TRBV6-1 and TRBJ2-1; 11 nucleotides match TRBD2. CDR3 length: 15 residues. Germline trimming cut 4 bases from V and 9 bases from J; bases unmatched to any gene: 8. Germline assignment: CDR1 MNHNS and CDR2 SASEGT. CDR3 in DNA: TGTGCCAGCAGTGTCGCGCTAGCGGGAGGCTCTGAGCAGTTCTTC. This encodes CASSVALAGGSEQFF.

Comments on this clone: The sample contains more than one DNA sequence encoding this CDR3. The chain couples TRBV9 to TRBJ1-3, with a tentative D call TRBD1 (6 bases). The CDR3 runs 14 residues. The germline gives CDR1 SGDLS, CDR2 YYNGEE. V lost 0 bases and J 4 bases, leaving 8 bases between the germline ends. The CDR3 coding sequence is TGTGCCAGCAGCGTAGCAGGGGTCGGAAACACCATATATTTT. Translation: CASSVAGVGNTIYF.

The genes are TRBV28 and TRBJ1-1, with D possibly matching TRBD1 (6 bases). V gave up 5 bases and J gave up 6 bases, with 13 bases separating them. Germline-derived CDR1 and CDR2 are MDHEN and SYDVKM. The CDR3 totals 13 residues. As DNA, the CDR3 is TGTGCCAGCAGTCTAGGGACATTGCCTGAAGCTTTCTTT. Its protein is CASSLGTLPEAFF.

The CDR3 region has the DNA TGTGCCAGCAGTTCAGGACGGGGTGAAGCTTTCTTT. Protein sequence: CASSSGRGEAFF. The V gene is TRBV6-5, the J gene TRBJ1-1; D call uncertain. The V and J ends lost 4 bases and 7 bases respectively, with 10 bases between them. Germline assignment: CDR1 MNHEY and CDR2 SVGAGI. The CDR3 covers 12 residues.

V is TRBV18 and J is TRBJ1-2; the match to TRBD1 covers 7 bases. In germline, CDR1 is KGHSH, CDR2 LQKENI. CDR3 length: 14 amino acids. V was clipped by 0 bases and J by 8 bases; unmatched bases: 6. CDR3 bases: TGTGCCAGCTCACCACCAGGACAGGCAGAAGGCTACACCTTC. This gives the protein CASSPPGQAEGYTF.

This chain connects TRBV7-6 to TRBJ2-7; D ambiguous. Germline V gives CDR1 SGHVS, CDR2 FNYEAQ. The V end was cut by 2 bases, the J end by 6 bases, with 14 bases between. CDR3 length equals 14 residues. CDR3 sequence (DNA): TGTGCCAGCAGCTTATCATTGGGTTGGGGCGAGCAGTACTTC. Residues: CASSLSLGWGEQYF. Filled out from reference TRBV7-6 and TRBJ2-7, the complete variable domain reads GAGVSQSPRYKVTKRGQDVALRCDPISGHVSLYWYRQALGQGPEFLTYFNYEAQQDKSGLPNDRFSAERPEGSISTLTIQRTEQRDSAMYRCASSLSLGWGEQYFGPGTRLTVT.

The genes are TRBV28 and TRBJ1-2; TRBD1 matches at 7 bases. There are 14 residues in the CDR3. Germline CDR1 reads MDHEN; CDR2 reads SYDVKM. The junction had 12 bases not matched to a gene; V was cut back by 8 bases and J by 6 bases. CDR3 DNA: TGTGCCAGCGGGGCAGGGGGAGGTCTTGATGGCTACACCTTC. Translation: CASGAGGGLDGYTF.

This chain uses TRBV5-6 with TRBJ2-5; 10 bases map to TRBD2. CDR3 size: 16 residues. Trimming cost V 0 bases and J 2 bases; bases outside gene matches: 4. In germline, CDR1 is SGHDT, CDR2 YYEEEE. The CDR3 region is CASSLVTSGWQETQYF. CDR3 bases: TGTGCCAGCAGCTTGGTGACTAGCGGGTGGCAAGAGACCCAGTACTTC.

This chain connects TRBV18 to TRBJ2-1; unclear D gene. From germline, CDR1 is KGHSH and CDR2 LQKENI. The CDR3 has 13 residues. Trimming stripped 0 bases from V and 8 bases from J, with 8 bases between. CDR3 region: CASSPPGLDEQFF. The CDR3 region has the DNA TGTGCCAGCTCACCACCGGGATTGGATGAGCAGTTCTTC.

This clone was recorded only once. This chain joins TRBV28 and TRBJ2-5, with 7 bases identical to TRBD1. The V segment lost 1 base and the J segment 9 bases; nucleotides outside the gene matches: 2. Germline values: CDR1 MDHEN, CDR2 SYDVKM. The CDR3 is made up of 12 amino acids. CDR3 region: CASSLLQGAQYF. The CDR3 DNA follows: TGTGCCAGCAGTTTATTGCAGGGGGCCCAGTACTTC. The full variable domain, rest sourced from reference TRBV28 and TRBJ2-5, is DVKVTQSSRYLVKRTGEKVFLECVQDMDHENMFWYRQDPGLGLRLIYFSYDVKMKEKGDIPEGYSVSREKKERFSLILESASTNQTSMYLCASSLLQGAQYFGPGTRLLVL.